The 3 T cell receptor beta chains presented below share a single source sample, sequenced in a study of T-cell memory formation after mild COVID-19 (dated by TCRdb to the early 2020s). The library was prepared using 5' RACE. Sequencing was performed on an Illumina NovaSeq 6000. TCRdb cleaned the public reads at Q25 with fastp, built clones with MiXCR and kept in-frame beta chains. Each entry merges the rows of one CDR3 protein and shows their most common DNA and genes. The sample includes roughly 900 distinct CDR3 sequences, with approximately 40% observed a single time. About 11% of the sample lies in the top ten. Sequencing was performed on PBMCs or a T cell subset sorted from them (not recorded which). All receptors come from an adult who had mild COVID-19 (a few samples of this study predate the infection). The sample titles of this study are shuffled in the database, so cell type and time point are left out.

This clonotype was seen a single time. The chain combines TRBV12-3 or TRBV12-4 with TRBJ2-2; no firm D call. Trimming stripped 5 bases from V and 6 bases from J, with 13 bases between. The CDR3 extends over 14 amino acids. The CDR3 reads CASSVSVGSGELFF. The CDR3 DNA reads TGTGCCAGCAGTGTGTCAGTGGGATCCGGGGAGCTGTTTTTT.

The J gene is TRBJ2-1, the V gene TRBV6-5, with TRBD2 matching 7 bases. Unmatched junction bases numbered 7, after V lost 1 base and J lost 7 bases. The CDR3 covers 15 residues. In germline, CDR1 is MNHEY, CDR2 SVGAGI. The CDR3 DNA follows: TGTGCCAGCAGTTACTTTAGCGGGCGACAAAATGAGCAGTTCTTC. It translates to CASSYFSGRQNEQFF.

This clonotype rates as large. The CDR3 loop reads CASSLGRSMNTEAFF. DNA for the CDR3: TGTGCCAGCAGTTTAGGGCGTAGTATGAACACTGAAGCTTTCTTT. The J gene is TRBJ1-1, the V gene TRBV12-3 or TRBV12-4, with no clear D. This CDR3 comprises 15 residues. Trimming left V 1 base short and J 0 bases short, with 9 bases between.